The entry that follows covers one TCR beta chain sequence. Without the conserved terminal phenylalanine or tryptophan, this CDR3 likely stems from a read error. The entry originates in a study of blood T cell repertoires in COVID-19. Study at large: Sites in the United States, Italy and Spain provided acute and convalescent COVID-19 samples. Sample material is recorded as cDNA or gDNA derived from T cells, B-cell-depleted T cells, or PBMCs.

In the original analysis: Estimation of nucleated cell counts relied on the amplification of reference gene primers. Method: immunoSEQ multiplex PCR; TCRdb's copy keeps in-frame clones and lacks some. D and trimming were read from the DNA, whereas the V and J calls and clone size are those reported in that table. The sample includes over 200,000 clones, approximately 90% seen only once; the top ten take about 5%. This clonotype was sampled from a woman between 35 and 50 years old with acute or convalescent COVID-19. The sequenced sample consisted of peripheral blood.

CDR3 DNA sequence: TGCGCCAGCAGCTTCTCCCCTGGGGGGACGAACACTGAAGCTTTCCTT. Protein sequence: CASSFSPGGTNTEAFL. The V and J genes are TRBV5-1 and TRBJ1-1, with D perhaps matching TRBD1 (5 bases). Trimming cost V 2 bases and J 1 base, with 15 bases left between them. The germline V gene has CDR1 SGHRS and CDR2 YFSETQ. This CDR3 is built from 16 residues.